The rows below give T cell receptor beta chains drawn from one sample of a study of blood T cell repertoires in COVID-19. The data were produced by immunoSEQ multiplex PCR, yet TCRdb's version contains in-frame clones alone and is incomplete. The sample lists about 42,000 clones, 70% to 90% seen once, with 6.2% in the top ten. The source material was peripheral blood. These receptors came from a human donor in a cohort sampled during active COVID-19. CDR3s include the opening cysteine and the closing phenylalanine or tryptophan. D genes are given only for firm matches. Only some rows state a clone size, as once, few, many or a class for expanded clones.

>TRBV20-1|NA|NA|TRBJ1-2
CSASTGYGYTF
TGCAGTGCTAGTACAGGCTATGGCTACACCTTC
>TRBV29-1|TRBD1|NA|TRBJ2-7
CSVGTGVSYEQYF
TGCAGCGTCGGGACAGGGGTCTCCTACGAGCAGTACTTC
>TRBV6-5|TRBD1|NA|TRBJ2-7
CASNSGQGGEQYF
TGTGCCAGCAACTCGGGACAGGGAGGAGAGCAGTACTTC
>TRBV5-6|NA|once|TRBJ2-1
CASSLEGGGRMNEQFF
TGTGCCAGCAGTTTGGAGGGCGGGGGCAGGATGAATGAGCAGTTCTTC
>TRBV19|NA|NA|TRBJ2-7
CGSRGTSYEQYF
TGTGGGTCGCGCGGAACCTCCTACGAGCAGTACTTC
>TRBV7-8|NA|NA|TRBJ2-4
CASSSIRDNLSKNIQYF
TGTGCCAGCAGCTCGATACGGGACAACTTATCTAAAAACATTCAGTACTTC
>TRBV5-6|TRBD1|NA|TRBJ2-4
CASSLGGTGRNIQYF
TGTGCCAGCAGCTTGGGCGGGACAGGACGGAACATTCAGTACTTC
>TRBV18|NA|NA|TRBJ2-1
CASSPRLDNEQFF
TGTGCCAGCTCACCGCGACTGGACAATGAGCAGTTCTTC
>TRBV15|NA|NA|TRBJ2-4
CATSRDRIGGEENIQYF
TGTGCCACCAGCAGAGATCGCATTGGGGGCGAAGAAAACATTCAGTACTTC
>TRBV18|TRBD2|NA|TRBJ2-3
CASSPLTSGGHPRRTDTQYF
TGTGCCAGCTCACCATTAACTAGCGGGGGGCACCCCAGACGCACAGATACGCAGTATTTT
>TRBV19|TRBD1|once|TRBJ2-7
CASSSGTAIYEQYF
TGTGCCAGTAGTTCCGGGACAGCGATCTACGAGCAGTACTTC
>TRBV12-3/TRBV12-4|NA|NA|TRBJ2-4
CASRISGTSYF
TGTGCCAGCAGGATTTCCGGGACAAGTTACTTC
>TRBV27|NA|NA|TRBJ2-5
CASSSYKDSRQETQYF
TGTGCCAGCAGTTCTTACAAGGACAGCCGGCAAGAGACCCAGTACTTC
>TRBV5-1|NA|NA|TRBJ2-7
CASGPRAHEQYF
TGCGCCAGCGGACCCAGGGCCCACGAGCAGTACTTC
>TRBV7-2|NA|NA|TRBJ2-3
CASTHTDTQYF
TGTGCCAGCACCCACACAGATACGCAGTATTTT
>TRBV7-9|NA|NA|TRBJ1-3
CASSLTGSGNTIYF
TGTGCCAGCAGCTTAACAGGGTCTGGAAACACCATATATTTT
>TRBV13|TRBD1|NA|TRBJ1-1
CASSRQGGKSWGEAFF
TGTGCCAGCAGCCGACAGGGTGGCAAGTCGTGGGGTGAAGCTTTCTTT
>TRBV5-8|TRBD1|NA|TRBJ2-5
CASSFSLWTGGSETQYF
TGTGCCAGCAGCTTTAGCTTGTGGACAGGGGGATCGGAGACCCAGTACTTC
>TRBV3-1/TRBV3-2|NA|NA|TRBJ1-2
CASSQTPWGSDGYTF
TGTGCCAGCAGCCAGACACCGTGGGGCTCGGATGGCTACACCTTC
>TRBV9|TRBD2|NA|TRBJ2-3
CASSVDPSGRPGGDTQYF
TGTGCCAGCAGCGTAGATCCTAGCGGGAGGCCGGGTGGAGATACGCAGTATTTT
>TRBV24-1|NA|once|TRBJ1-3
CATSDLTVSGNTIYF
TGTGCCACCAGTGATTTGACAGTCTCTGGAAACACCATATATTTT
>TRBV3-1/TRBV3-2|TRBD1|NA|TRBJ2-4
CASSRGQGLNIQYF
TGTGCCAGCAGCCGGGGACAGGGTCTGAACATTCAGTACTTC
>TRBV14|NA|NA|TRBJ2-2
CASSQILGASTGELFF
TGTGCCAGCAGCCAAATCCTAGGAGCAAGTACCGGGGAGCTGTTTTTT
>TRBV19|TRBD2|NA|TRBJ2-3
CASRSGRASTDTQYF
TGTGCCAGTAGGAGCGGGAGGGCCAGCACAGATACGCAGTATTTT
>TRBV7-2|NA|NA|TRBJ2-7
CASSLARASEQYF
TGTGCCAGCAGCTTAGCGCGGGCGAGCGAGCAGTACTTC
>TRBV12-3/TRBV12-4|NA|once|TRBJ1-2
CASSLRGYGYTF
TGTGCCAGCAGTTTAAGAGGGTATGGCTACACCTTC
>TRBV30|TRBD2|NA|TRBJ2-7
CAWSGGLAGGHEQYF
TGTGCCTGGAGTGGGGGACTAGCGGGAGGTCACGAGCAGTACTTC
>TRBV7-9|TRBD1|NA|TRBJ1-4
CASSRWDRVNEKLFF
TGTGCCAGCAGCCGTTGGGACAGGGTAAATGAAAAACTGTTTTTT
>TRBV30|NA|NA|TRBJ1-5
CAWSGAGAVPQHF
TGTGCCTGGAGTGGGGCAGGGGCAGTACCCCAGCATTTT
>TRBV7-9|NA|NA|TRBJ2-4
CASSPPSQQGKNIQYF
TGTGCCAGCAGCCCCCCGTCACAGCAGGGCAAAAACATTCAGTACTTC
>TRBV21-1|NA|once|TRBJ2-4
CASSKRRGENIQYF
TGTGCCAGCAGCAAACGCAGGGGTGAAAACATTCAGTACTTC
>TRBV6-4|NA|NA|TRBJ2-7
CASLCSYEQYF
TGTGCCAGCTTATGCTCCTACGAGCAGTACTTC
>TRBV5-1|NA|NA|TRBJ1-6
CASSPDTSYNSPLHF
TGCGCCAGCAGCCCTGACACTAGCTATAATTCACCCCTCCACTTT
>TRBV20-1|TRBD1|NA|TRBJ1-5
CSASWGARDSHQPQHF
TGCAGTGCTAGTTGGGGAGCACGGGACAGTCATCAGCCCCAGCATTTT
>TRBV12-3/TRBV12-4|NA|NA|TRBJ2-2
CASSLLNTGELFF
TGTGCCAGCAGTTTACTGAACACCGGGGAGCTGTTTTTT
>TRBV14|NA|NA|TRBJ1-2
CASSQLSPGGYYGYTF
TGTGCCAGCAGCCAATTATCCCCCGGGGGTTACTATGGCTACACCTTC
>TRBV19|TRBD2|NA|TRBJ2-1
CASSVAGRSSEQFF
TGTGCCAGCTCGGTAGCGGGAAGGTCAAGTGAGCAGTTCTTC
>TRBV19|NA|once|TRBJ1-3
CASSVQGSGNTIYF
TGTGCCAGTAGTGTCCAGGGGTCTGGAAACACCATATATTTT
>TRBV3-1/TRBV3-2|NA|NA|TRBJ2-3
CASSQGGERDTQYF
TGTGCCAGCAGCCAAGGGGGGGAAAGGGATACGCAGTATTTT
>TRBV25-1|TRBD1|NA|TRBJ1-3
CASTTGGWGTIYF
TGTGCCAGCACTACAGGGGGCTGGGGGACCATATATTTT
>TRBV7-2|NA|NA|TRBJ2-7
CASSLEGIKQYF
TGTGCCAGCAGCTTAGAGGGGATCAAGCAGTACTTC
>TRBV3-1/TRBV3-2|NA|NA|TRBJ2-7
CASSQEVGREQYF
TGTGCCAGCAGCCAGGAGGTCGGGCGCGAGCAGTACTTC
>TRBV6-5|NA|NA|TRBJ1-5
CASSYSDSYQPQHF
TGTGCCAGCAGTTACTCGGACAGTTATCAGCCCCAGCATTTT
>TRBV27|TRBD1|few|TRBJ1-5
CASSATGEGQPQHF
TGTGCCAGCAGCGCGACAGGGGAAGGTCAGCCCCAGCATTTT
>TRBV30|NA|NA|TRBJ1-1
CAWQGNTEAFF
TGTGCCTGGCAGGGAAACACTGAAGCTTTCTTT
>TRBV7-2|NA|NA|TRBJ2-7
CASSFEATYEQYF
TGTGCCAGCAGCTTCGAGGCGACCTACGAGCAGTACTTC
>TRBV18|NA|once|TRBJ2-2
CASSYELLINTGELFF
TGTGCCAGCTCATACGAGCTCTTGATCAACACCGGGGAGCTGTTTTTT
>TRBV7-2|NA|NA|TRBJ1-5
CASSLDGYSNQPQHF
TGTGCCAGCAGCTTAGACGGTTATAGCAATCAGCCCCAGCATTTT
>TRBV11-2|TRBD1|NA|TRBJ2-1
CASSGQGYYNEQFF
TGTGCCAGCAGCGGACAGGGCTACTACAATGAGCAGTTCTTC
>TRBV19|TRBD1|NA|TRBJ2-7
CASSLRQGYVGYEQYF
TGTGCCAGTAGTCTTAGACAGGGCTACGTCGGTTACGAGCAGTACTTC
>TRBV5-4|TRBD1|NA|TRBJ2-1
CASSVRQGANNEQFF
TGTGCCAGCAGCGTAAGACAGGGGGCGAACAATGAGCAGTTCTTC
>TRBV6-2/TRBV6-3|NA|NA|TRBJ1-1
CASSFAQGTEAFF
TGTGCCAGCAGTTTCGCCCAGGGGACTGAAGCTTTCTTT
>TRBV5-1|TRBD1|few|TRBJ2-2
CASSSQGRNTGELFF
TGCGCCAGCAGTTCACAGGGGCGGAACACCGGGGAGCTGTTTTTT
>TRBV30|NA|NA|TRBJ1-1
CAWNLAPEAFF
TGTGCCTGGAACCTGGCCCCGGAAGCTTTCTTT
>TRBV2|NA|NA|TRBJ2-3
CASSGGGQNTDTQYF
TGTGCCAGCAGTGGAGGTGGCCAAAACACAGATACGCAGTATTTT
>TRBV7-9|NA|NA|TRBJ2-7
CASSSSPHRDEQYF
TGTGCCAGCAGCTCCTCGCCCCACAGGGACGAGCAGTACTTC
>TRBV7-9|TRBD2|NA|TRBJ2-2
CASSATSGNTGELFF
TGTGCCAGCAGTGCCACTAGCGGAAACACCGGGGAGCTGTTTTTT
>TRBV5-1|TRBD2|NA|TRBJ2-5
CASSRRTREQTQYF
TGCGCCAGCAGCCGTCGGACGCGGGAGCAGACCCAGTACTTC
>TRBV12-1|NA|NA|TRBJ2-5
CASSLRLAGTLETQYF
TGTGCCAGCAGCTTACGACTAGCGGGGACCCTAGAGACCCAGTACTTC